Below, 16 T cell receptor beta chains from the same sample are listed, as sequenced in a study of cytomegalovirus exposure and HLA in healthy donors. PCR amplification relied on 60 Vbeta primers (plus 13 Jbeta primers). Sequenced by immunoSEQ multiplex PCR; TCRdb stores in-frame clones only, minus some. The data contain approximately 240,000 clones, around nine tenths of them seen just once; the ten biggest clones take up less than 1.2%. Sequences were obtained from PBMCs. The origin of the receptors is a young woman in good health and CMV-seronegative.

V and J are TRBV18 and TRBJ1-2; tentatively, D is TRBD1 (5 bases). Trimming cost V 2 bases and J 3 bases, with 7 bases left between them. This CDR3 region has 13 residues. The germline CDR1 and CDR2 sequences are KGHSH and LQKENI. In DNA form, the CDR3 reads TGTGCCAGCTCACCAAAGACAGACTATGGCTACACCTTC. Translated, it gives CASSPKTDYGYTF.

The chain has TRBV7-3 and TRBJ1-2, with TRBD1 matching 10 bases. Germline trimming cut 4 bases from V and 5 bases from J; bases unmatched to any gene: 10. CDR3 length equals 16 residues. Looked up from germline, CDR1 is SGHTA and CDR2 is FQGTGA. Here the CDR3 reads CASSSPGQGKNYGYTF. CDR3 coding DNA: TGTGCCAGCAGCTCTCCGGGACAGGGGAAAAATTATGGCTACACCTTC.

The CDR3 here is CASSSGVSLRNQPQHF. The DNA for the CDR3 is TGTGCCAGTAGTAGCGGGGTATCCCTTAGGAATCAGCCCCAGCATTTT. This chain joins TRBV19 and TRBJ1-5; D not resolved. The CDR3 has 16 residues. Trimming cost V 4 bases and J 4 bases, with 17 bases left between them. The germline V gene has CDR1 LNHDA and CDR2 SQIVND (reference sequence).

The chain carries TRBV27 and TRBJ1-5; 8 bases fit TRBD1. With 7 bases clipped from V and 7 bases from J, the junction kept 6 bases outside the gene matches. This CDR3 spans 13 amino acids. CDR1 and CDR2 from the germline V gene are MNHEY and SMNVEV (reference sequence). CDR3 sequence reads: CASTRGLGQPQHF. The CDR3 DNA reads TGTGCCAGCACCAGGGGGCTCGGGCAGCCCCAGCATTTT.

The chain has TRBV14 and TRBJ1-2, with no clear D. The CDR3 runs to 14 residues. V lost 1 base and J lost 6, with 12 bases in between. CDR1 is SGHDN, CDR2 FVKESK, per germline. The CDR3 is CASSQVLQSHGYTF. The CDR3 DNA follows: TGTGCCAGCAGCCAAGTTCTACAGAGTCATGGCTACACCTTC. The full variable domain, its missing parts supplied by reference TRBV14 and TRBJ1-2, is EAGVTQFPSHSVIEKGQTVTLRCDPISGHDNLYWYRRVMGKEIKFLLHFVKESKQDESGMPNNRFLAERTGGTYSTLKVQPAELEDSGVYFCASSQVLQSHGYTFGSGTRLTVV.

The CDR3 DNA reads as TGCAGCGTGGACCACAGACAGGGTCGGCGTGATGGCTACACCTTC. This sequence encodes CSVDHRQGRRDGYTF. The chain is built from TRBV29-1 and TRBJ1-2; 7 bases are a match to TRBD1. Losses at the gene ends were 6 bases for V and 6 bases for J; bases not matched to a gene: 16. CDR3 length: 15 residues. In germline, CDR1 is SQVTM, CDR2 ANQGSEA.

The gene calls are TRBV29-1 and TRBJ2-7; tentative D call: TRBD1 (5 bases). Trimming removed 6 bases from V and 3 bases from J, with 12 bases in between. Germline V gives CDR1 SQVTM, CDR2 ANQGSEA. CDR3 length equals 12 residues. The CDR3 is CSVVGVGYEQYF. CDR3 DNA: TGCAGCGTAGTAGGGGTTGGCTACGAGCAGTACTTC.

The chain has TRBV14 and TRBJ1-2; 8 bases line up with TRBD1. The V gene's germline CDR1 is SGHDN and CDR2 FVKESK. The CDR3 spans 17 residues. The ends lost 1 base at V and 1 base at J; junction bases unmatched: 8. Here the CDR3 DNA reads TGTGCCAGCAGCCAAGTACGAAACAGGGGGGTTAACTATGGCTACACCTTC. It is translated as CASSQVRNRGVNYGYTF.

The chain has TRBV7-5 and TRBJ1-2. TRBV7-5 is a pseudogene segment. This CDR3 comprises 13 residues. The CDR3 region is CARSLGRNYGYTF. As DNA, the CDR3 is TGTGCCAGAAGCTTGGGGAGGAACTATGGCTACACCTTC.

DNA for the CDR3: TGCGCCAGCAGCCCCCAGACGGGGAAGACCTACGAGCAGTACTTC. This sequence encodes CASSPQTGKTYEQYF. The chain has TRBV4-1 and TRBJ2-5, with D possibly matching TRBD2 (5 bases). The tail of the sequence fits TRBJ2-7 better, so the J call may be wrong. Germline values: CDR1 MGHRA, CDR2 YSYEKL. The CDR3 covers 15 residues.

The V call is TRBV6-5, the J call TRBJ2-7; D perhaps matches TRBD1 (5 bases). Germline CDR1 is MNHEY and CDR2 is SVGAGI. CDR3 length equals 12 residues. V gave up 7 bases and J gave up 3 bases, with 10 bases separating them. The CDR3: CASKGNGYEQYF. For the CDR3, the DNA is TGTGCCAGCAAGGGGAACGGCTACGAGCAGTACTTC.

This chain joins TRBV7-2 and TRBJ1-5, with 8 bases fitting TRBD1. CDR3 length: 14 residues. In germline, CDR1 is SGHTA, CDR2 FQGNSA. The V gene end was trimmed by 2 bases and the J gene end by 5 bases; junction bases not matched to a gene: 2. CDR3 nucleotides: TGTGCCAGCAGCTTAACGACAGGGGATCAGCCCCAGCATTTT. Its protein is CASSLTTGDQPQHF.

The chain carries TRBV9 and TRBJ2-7; the match to TRBD1 covers 7 bases. The CDR3 is 14 amino acids. Per the germline V gene, CDR1 is SGDLS and CDR2 is YYNGEE. V lost 4 bases and J lost 5; bases outside the gene matches: 9. The CDR3 nucleotides are TGTGCCAGCAGCCCCCGACAGGGTGGTAACGAGCAGTACTTC. Translating it yields CASSPRQGGNEQYF.

The J gene is TRBJ1-1, the V gene TRBV28; D uncertain. Trimming pared 5 bases from V and 3 bases from J, leaving 16 bases between. The CDR3 totals 15 residues. CDR1 is MDHEN, CDR2 SYDVKM, per germline. The DNA for the CDR3 is TGTGCCAGCAGTACCCCATCCGGGGAGCACACTGAAGCTTTCTTT. Translated: CASSTPSGEHTEAFF.

This chain uses TRBV18 with TRBJ2-1; 10 positions match TRBD2. V lost 3 bases, J lost 4 bases, and 6 bases stayed unmatched. The CDR3 has 16 amino acids. CDR1 is KGHSH, CDR2 LQKENI, per germline. CDR3 sequence: CASSPSGGAVYNEQFF. CDR3 DNA: TGTGCCAGCTCACCGAGCGGGGGGGCCGTTTACAATGAGCAGTTCTTC.

V usage is TRBV4-1 and J usage is TRBJ2-7; TRBD2 agrees at 7 bases. The CDR3 is made up of 15 amino acids. Looked up from germline, CDR1 is MGHRA and CDR2 is YSYEKL. V shed 4 bases and J 1 base; nucleotides not matched to a gene: 7. CDR3 coding DNA: TGCGCCAGCAGCCTACTAGCGTCCCGATCCTACGAGCAGTACTTC. This gives the protein CASSLLASRSYEQYF.